The 32 T cell receptor beta chains given below trace back to one sample, sequenced in a study of PD-1 blockade in classical Hodgkin lymphoma. The table came from immunoSEQ multiplex PCR; TCRdb's copy has only in-frame clones and leaves some out. The sample lists 30,000 or so clones, just over 90% occurring once. As for time point: newly diagnosed, previously untreated cHL patient sample. The source material was peripheral blood mononuclear cells (PBMCs). These receptors all come from a human donor with classical Hodgkin lymphoma.

The CDR3 bases are TGTGCCAGCAGCTTAAATGGGGGCGCGGGGTACGAGCAGTACTTC. It is translated as CASSLNGGAGYEQYF. The chain employs TRBV7-2 and TRBJ2-7, with D possibly being TRBD1 or TRBD2 (6 bases each). The CDR3 is 15 amino acids. Germline assignment: CDR1 SGHTA and CDR2 FQGNSA. Trimming cost V 2 bases and J 4 bases, with 15 bases left between them.

The chain recombines TRBV10-3 with TRBJ2-7; a weak D match, TRBD2 (6 bases). The CDR3 totals 14 residues. The ends were cut back, 5 bases at V and 6 bases at J, with 17 bases in the middle. In germline, CDR1 is ENHRY, CDR2 SYGVKD. CDR3 bases: TGTGCCATCAGTCTGAGCGGGCGGGACCGCGAGCAGTACTTC. Its protein product is CAISLSGRDREQYF.

Details on this clone: This specimen includes other DNA sequences encoding the same CDR3. The V and J genes are TRBV25-1 and TRBJ2-5; TRBD2 matches at 10 bases. Germline CDR1 MGHDK, CDR2 SYGVNS. This CDR3 comprises 14 residues. Unmatched junction bases numbered 2, after V lost 5 bases and J lost 2 bases. The CDR3 is CASSQTSGQETQYF. The CDR3 DNA follows: TGTGCCAGCAGTCAGACTAGCGGGCAAGAGACCCAGTACTTC.

The chain carries TRBV7-9 and TRBJ2-3; D is possibly TRBD2 (6 bases). Germline CDR1 SEHNR, CDR2 FQNEAQ (reference sequence). V shed 5 bases and J shed 2 bases, with 14 bases lying between them. The CDR3 totals 15 residues. The CDR3 here is CASSPGLAYTDTQYF. Written as DNA, the CDR3 is TGTGCCAGCAGCCCGGGACTCGCATACACAGATACGCAGTATTTT.

The rearrangement links TRBV10-3 to TRBJ2-7, with 11 bases fitting TRBD2. CDR3 length: 15 amino acids. In germline, CDR1 is ENHRY, CDR2 SYGVKD. V was pared by 4 bases and J by 1 base, with 3 bases of the junction left unmatched. DNA for the CDR3: TGTGCCATCAGTGCCTTAGCGGGAGGGTCCTACGAGCAGTACTTC. This codes for CAISALAGGSYEQYF.

J is TRBJ1-5 and V is TRBV19; 11 bases map to TRBD1. The germline V gene has CDR1 LNHDA and CDR2 SQIVND (reference sequence). There are 22 residues in the CDR3. With V trimmed by 0 bases and J by 0 bases, 16 bases remained unmatched. CDR3 in amino acids: CASSIDHRTGGLLDYSNQPQHF. The CDR3 DNA follows: TGTGCCAGTAGTATAGATCATAGGACAGGGGGCCTTCTTGATTATAGCAATCAGCCCCAGCATTTT.

The V call is TRBV28, the J call TRBJ1-4; 7 bases agree with TRBD1. V trimming: 6 bases; J trimming: 0 bases; junction bases outside the gene matches: 13. Germline V gene data show CDR1 as MDHEN and CDR2 as SYDVKM. There are 18 residues in the CDR3. The CDR3 DNA is TGTGCCAGCAGGCAGGGGGGAACAGGGTCCGCAACTAATGAAAAACTGTTTTTT. It yields the protein CASRQGGTGSATNEKLFF.

The gene calls are TRBV5-1 and TRBJ2-6; D is perhaps TRBD2 (6 bases). CDR3 length: 17 amino acids. V dropped 0 bases and J dropped 4 bases, with 14 bases sitting between them. The germline CDR1 and CDR2 sequences are SGHRS and YFSETQ. This chain's CDR3 is CASSLAEGLSGANVLTF. CDR3 coding DNA: TGCGCCAGCAGCTTGGCGGAGGGGTTGTCGGGGGCCAACGTCCTGACTTTC.

V usage is TRBV7-2 and J usage is TRBJ2-1; 8 bases agree with TRBD2. CDR1 is SGHTA, CDR2 FQGNSA, per germline. The CDR3 is 16 residues long. The trim removed 2 bases at V and 4 bases at J, leaving 7 bases unmatched. The CDR3 protein is CASSLLGGRPYNEQFF. CDR3 coding DNA: TGTGCCAGCAGCTTACTAGGCGGGAGGCCTTACAATGAGCAGTTCTTC.

This clone showed up just once. V usage is TRBV9 and J usage is TRBJ2-3, with a possible D match to TRBD2 (5 bases). Germline lookup yields CDR1 SGDLS and CDR2 YYNGEE. V was trimmed by 0 bases and J by 4 bases, leaving 12 bases between them. This CDR3 comprises 15 residues. The CDR3 nucleotides are TGTGCCAGCAGCGTAGGGGCTAGCAGATCAGATACGCAGTATTTT. It is translated as CASSVGASRSDTQYF. The full variable domain, completed using reference TRBV9 and TRBJ2-3, is DSGVTQTPKHLITATGQRVTLRCSPRSGDLSVYWYQQSLDQGLQFLIQYYNGEERAKGNILERFSAQQFPDLHSELNLSSLELGDSALYFCASSVGASRSDTQYFGPGTRLTVL.

The chain joins TRBV9 to TRBJ1-2; TRBD1 matches at 7 bases. V trimming: 4 bases; J trimming: 4 bases; junction bases outside the gene matches: 7. The germline V gene encodes CDR1 SGDLS and CDR2 YYNGEE. The CDR3 is 14 residues long. The CDR3 DNA reads as TGTGCCAGCAGCCCTACTACAGGGGTCTATGGCTACACCTTC. Its translation is CASSPTTGVYGYTF. The full variable domain, with the rest looked up from reference TRBV9 and TRBJ1-2, is DSGVTQTPKHLITATGQRVTLRCSPRSGDLSVYWYQQSLDQGLQFLIQYYNGEERAKGNILERFSAQQFPDLHSELNLSSLELGDSALYFCASSPTTGVYGYTFGSGTRLTVV.

The chain uses TRBV19 and TRBJ2-2, with D tentatively TRBD2 (6 bases). The germline CDR1 and CDR2 sequences are LNHDA and SQIVND (reference sequence). The CDR3 contains 13 residues. The V and J ends lost 3 bases and 6 bases respectively, with 8 bases between them. The CDR3 nucleotides are TGTGCCAGTAGTATCGGAGGGGCCGGGGAGCTGTTTTTT. This codes for CASSIGGAGELFF. The complete variable domain, with remaining parts taken from reference TRBV19 and TRBJ2-2, reads DGGITQSPKYLFRKEGQNVTLSCEQNLNHDAMYWYRQDPGQGLRLIYYSQIVNDFQKGDIAEGYSVSREKKESFPLTVTSAQKNPTAFYLCASSIGGAGELFFGEGSRLTVL.

The V call is TRBV4-3, the J call TRBJ2-7; D tentatively reads TRBD1 or TRBD2 (6 bases each). V shed 1 base and J shed 4 bases, with 17 bases lying between them. The CDR3 spans 16 residues. Per germline, CDR1 LGHNA and CDR2 YSLEER. CDR3 in DNA: TGCGCCAGCAGCCAAGTGGGGGGTAGAGGGGGTTACGAGCAGTACTTC. Translation gives CASSQVGGRGGYEQYF.

The V call is TRBV7-3, the J call TRBJ2-6; 7 bases match TRBD1. The V gene's germline CDR1 is SGHTA and CDR2 FQGTGA. V shed 5 bases, J shed 0 bases, and the junction held 7 bases outside the gene matches. The CDR3 loop spans 17 amino acids. The CDR3 DNA follows: TGTGCCAGCAGCCTAGCAGGGGGACACTCTGGGGCCAACGTCCTGACTTTC. It codes for CASSLAGGHSGANVLTF.

This rearrangement joins TRBV5-1 to TRBJ1-1; possible D gene TRBD1, 5 bases. Germline-derived CDR1 and CDR2 are SGHRS and YFSETQ. The CDR3 totals 15 residues. Trimming took off 1 base at V and 1 base at J, with 11 bases between the two ends. CDR3 nucleotides: TGCGCCAGCAGCTTGTGGCAGGGTACGAACACTGAAGCTTTCTTT. Residues: CASSLWQGTNTEAFF. Complete variable domain (other parts from reference TRBV5-1 and TRBJ1-1): KAGVTQTPRYLIKTRGQQVTLSCSPISGHRSVSWYQQTPGQGLQFLFEYFSETQRNKGNFPGRFSGRQFSNSRSEMNVSTLELGDSALYLCASSLWQGTNTEAFFGQGTRLTVV.

This chain connects TRBV9 to TRBJ2-5; 11 positions match TRBD2. With 1 base clipped from V and 5 bases from J, the junction kept 4 bases outside the gene matches. CDR1 is SGDLS, CDR2 YYNGEE, per germline. The CDR3 sequence is 15 residues long. CDR3 nucleotide sequence: TGTGCCAGCAGCGTACTAGCGGGAGGTTTTGAGACCCAGTACTTC. Encoded protein: CASSVLAGGFETQYF.

This rearrangement joins TRBV7-2 to TRBJ2-3, with D possibly TRBD2 on 5 matching bases. Trimming took off 1 base at V and 7 bases at J, with 15 bases between the two ends. This CDR3 has 15 amino acids. CDR1 is SGHTA and CDR2 is FQGNSA in the germline V gene. The CDR3 sequence is CASSLDPQPGYTQYF. CDR3 DNA sequence: TGTGCCAGCAGCTTAGACCCCCAGCCGGGATATACGCAGTATTTT. The variable domain in full, completed from reference TRBV7-2 and TRBJ2-3, reads GAGVSQSPSNKVTEKGKDVELRCDPISGHTALYWYRQSLGQGLEFLIYFQGNSAPDKSGLPSDRFSAERTGGSVSTLTIQRTQQEDSAVYLCASSLDPQPGYTQYFGPGTRLTVL.

The V call is TRBV19, the J call TRBJ1-6, with a possible D match to TRBD1 (6 bases). The length of the CDR3 is 14 residues. V was trimmed by 0 bases and J by 9 bases, leaving 9 bases between them. Germline values: CDR1 LNHDA, CDR2 SQIVND (reference sequence). The CDR3 is CASSIEGASSPLHF. In DNA, the CDR3 is TGTGCCAGTAGTATAGAGGGGGCCAGTTCACCCCTCCACTTT.

The J gene is TRBJ2-1, the V gene TRBV27; tentative D call: TRBD2 (6 bases). Trimming removed 3 bases at V and 4 bases at J, with 31 bases between. CDR3 length: 21 residues. Germline V gene lookup returns CDR1 MNHEY and CDR2 SMNVEV (reference sequence). The CDR3: CASSFGTGEVSPPSSYNEQFF. Written as DNA, the CDR3 is TGTGCCAGCAGTTTTGGTACGGGAGAGGTTTCGCCCCCCTCAAGTTACAATGAGCAGTTCTTC.

J is TRBJ2-1 and V is TRBV11-2; D might be TRBD1 (6 bases). CDR1 is SGHAT and CDR2 is FQNNGV in the germline V gene. V shed 3 bases and J shed 3 bases, with 12 bases lying between them. The CDR3 totals 15 residues. CDR3 sequence: CASSFERQVYNEQFF. The DNA of the CDR3 is TGTGCCAGCAGCTTCGAGAGACAGGTCTACAATGAGCAGTTCTTC.

The chain has TRBV6-5 and TRBJ1-6; possibly TRBD1 for D (5 bases). Trimming shortened V by 2 bases and J by 8 bases, and 10 bases separated the two germline ends. This CDR3 spans 14 amino acids. The germline V gene encodes CDR1 MNHEY and CDR2 SVGAGI. The CDR3 DNA reads TGTGCCAGCAGTTACCCTGGGGGGTATTCACCCCTCCACTTT. Translated, it gives CASSYPGGYSPLHF.

The V gene is TRBV10-1, the J gene TRBJ2-3, with D hard to call. Germline loops: CDR1 WNHNN, CDR2 SYGVQD (reference sequence). The V end lost 5 bases, the J end lost 0 bases, and 6 bases lay between the germline ends. The CDR3 is made up of 13 amino acids. The CDR3 sequence is CASSRSSTDTQYF. CDR3 nucleotides: TGCGCCAGCAGTCGGTCAAGCACAGATACGCAGTATTTT.

The rearrangement links TRBV9 to TRBJ2-5; D ambiguous. The germline V gene has CDR1 SGDLS and CDR2 YYNGEE. V was cut by 0 bases and J by 2 bases, with 5 bases left in between. The CDR3 extends over 13 amino acids. The CDR3 protein is CASSVDLQETQYF. The CDR3 DNA follows: TGTGCCAGCAGCGTAGACCTTCAAGAGACCCAGTACTTC.

J is TRBJ2-6 and V is TRBV10-3, with a weak D call TRBD1 (6 bases). The CDR3 runs to 17 residues. Germline V lookup: CDR1 ENHRY, CDR2 SYGVKD. The V gene lost 3 bases and the J gene lost 2 bases, with 14 bases spanning the gap. The CDR3 sequence is CAISDTQGTAGANVLTF. The CDR3 bases are TGTGCCATCAGTGATACACAGGGTACTGCTGGGGCCAACGTCCTGACTTTC.

The V gene is TRBV28, the J gene TRBJ2-5; D is possibly TRBD1 or TRBD2 (5 bases each). The end of the DNA is better explained by TRBJ2-7, so the J call may be wrong. The CDR3 runs to 13 residues. Germline V gene sequence: CDR1 MDHEN, CDR2 SYDVKM. The CDR3 DNA follows: TGTGCCAGCAGACGGGACGTAACCTACGAGCAGTACTTC. Protein product: CASRRDVTYEQYF.

CDR3 amino acids: CASSLAANEQFF. The CDR3 DNA follows: TGTGCCAGCAGCTTAGCTGCCAATGAGCAGTTCTTC. V gene TRBV11-2 combines with J gene TRBJ2-1; unclear D gene. The germline V and J ends were trimmed by 1 base and 6 bases, with 4 bases remaining between them. Germline-derived CDR1 and CDR2 are SGHAT and FQNNGV. CDR3 size: 12 residues.

The genes are TRBV13 and TRBJ2-7, with TRBD2 matching 11 bases. With V trimmed by 3 bases and J by 4 bases, 5 bases remained unmatched. The CDR3 is 15 amino acids. Germline V gene sequence: CDR1 PRHDT, CDR2 FYEKMQ (reference sequence). The CDR3 region is CASSFTSGSSYEQYF. The CDR3 bases are TGTGCCAGCAGCTTTACTAGCGGGAGTAGTTACGAGCAGTACTTC.

The V gene is TRBV10-3, the J gene TRBJ1-1; 7 nucleotides agree with TRBD1. Germline lookup yields CDR1 ENHRY and CDR2 SYGVKD. Trimming cost V 0 bases and J 4 bases; bases outside gene matches: 2. CDR3 size: 14 residues. CDR3 amino acids: CAISESAGGTEAFF. The CDR3 coding sequence is TGTGCCATCAGTGAGTCGGCAGGGGGCACTGAAGCTTTCTTT.

The chain uses TRBV27 and TRBJ2-2; 9 bases line up with TRBD2. CDR1 MNHEY and CDR2 SMNVEV come from the germline V gene (reference sequence). The CDR3 totals 17 residues. The J segment lost 2 bases and the V segment lost 5 bases, leaving 9 bases of the junction unmatched. CDR3 coding DNA: TGTGCCAGCAGTACCTCGAGACTAGCGGAAAACACCGGGGAGCTGTTTTTT. Translating gives CASSTSRLAENTGELFF.

The CDR3 nucleotides read TGCAGCGTTGGGGGGGGATACAATGAGCAGTTCTTC. This codes for CSVGGGYNEQFF. V is TRBV29-1 and J is TRBJ2-1, with TRBD2 matching 7 bases. Per germline, CDR1 SQVTM and CDR2 ANQGSEA. Losses at the gene ends were 4 bases for V and 4 bases for J; bases not matched to a gene: 1. The CDR3 covers 12 residues.

J is TRBJ2-5 and V is TRBV7-2, with 7 bases that match TRBD1. V trimming: 5 bases; J trimming: 5 bases; junction bases outside the gene matches: 8. The CDR3 length is 14 residues. From germline, CDR1 is SGHTA and CDR2 FQGNSA. For the CDR3, the DNA is TGTGCCAGCAGCGCCGACAGGGCCTATGAGACCCAGTACTTC. It codes for CASSADRAYETQYF.

V is TRBV10-2 and J is TRBJ2-5, with TRBD2 matching 7 bases. The CDR3 sequence is 14 residues long. J gave up 5 bases and V 3 bases, and 6 bases lay outside the gene matches. Per germline, CDR1 WSHSY and CDR2 SAAADI. CDR3 sequence: CASSDFTGRETQYF. CDR3 DNA: TGCGCCAGCAGTGATTTCACCGGGAGGGAGACCCAGTACTTC.